The entry below gives a single TCR beta chain sequence along with its context. The sample originates from a study of cytomegalovirus exposure and HLA in healthy donors. The study ran its PCR with 60 Vbeta and 13 Jbeta primers. Some clones are missing from TCRdb's copy, which holds only in-frame ones; the method was immunoSEQ multiplex PCR. The repertoire consists of roughly 100,000 clones, with around 84% occurring once and the leading ten covering over 3%. V was clipped by 7 bases and J by 3 bases; unmatched bases: 6. The CDR3 has 15 residues. The germline gives CDR1 LNHDA, CDR2 SQIVND (reference sequence).

The chain employs TRBV19 and TRBJ1-2, with TRBD1 matching over 12 bases. Source material: PBMCs. The sequence derives from a woman aged 40 to 50 in good health and CMV-seronegative. This CDR3 is CASIPGTGGDYGYTF. CDR3 sequence (DNA): TGTGCCAGTATCCCCGGGACAGGGGGCGACTATGGCTACACCTTC.